This entry concerns a single TCR beta chain. This sample stems from a study of blood T cell repertoires in COVID-19. The table came from immunoSEQ multiplex PCR; TCRdb's copy has only in-frame clones and leaves some out. This sample has about 430,000 clones; about 88% occur once, and the top ten carry 1.4%. V was pared by 4 bases and J by 4 bases, with 10 bases of the junction left unmatched. The CDR3 is 17 residues long. In germline, CDR1 is SGHRS, CDR2 YFSETQ. This clonotype was sampled from a woman younger than 35 who had been exposed to COVID-19. Sequenced: PBMCs or T cells enriched from blood (not recorded which). The chain combines TRBV5-1 with TRBJ2-1; 11 positions agree with TRBD1. CDR3 in DNA: TGCGCCAGCAGCCCCGGACAGGGGGCCATGGGATACAATGAGCAGTTCTTC. It yields the protein CASSPGQGAMGYNEQFF.